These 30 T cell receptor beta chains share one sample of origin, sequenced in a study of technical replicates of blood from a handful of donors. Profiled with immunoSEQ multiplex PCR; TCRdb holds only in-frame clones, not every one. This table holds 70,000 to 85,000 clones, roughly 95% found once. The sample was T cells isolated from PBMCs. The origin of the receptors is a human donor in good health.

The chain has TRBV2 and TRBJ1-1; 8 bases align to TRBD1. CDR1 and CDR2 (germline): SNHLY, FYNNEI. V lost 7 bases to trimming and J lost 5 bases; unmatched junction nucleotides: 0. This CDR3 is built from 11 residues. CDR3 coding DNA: TGTGCCAGCAACAGGGGGACTGAAGCTTTCTTT. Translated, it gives CASNRGTEAFF.

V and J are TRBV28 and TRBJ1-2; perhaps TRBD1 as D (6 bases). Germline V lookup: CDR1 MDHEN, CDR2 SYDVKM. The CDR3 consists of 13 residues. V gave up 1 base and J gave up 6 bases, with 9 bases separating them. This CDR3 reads CASSLYRADGYTF. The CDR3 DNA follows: TGTGCCAGCAGTTTATACAGGGCTGATGGCTACACCTTC.

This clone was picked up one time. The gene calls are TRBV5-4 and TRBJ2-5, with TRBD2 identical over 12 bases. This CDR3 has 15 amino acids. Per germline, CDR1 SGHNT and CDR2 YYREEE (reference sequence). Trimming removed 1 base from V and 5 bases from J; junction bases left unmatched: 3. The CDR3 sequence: CASSLTSGGQETQYF. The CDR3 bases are TGTGCCAGCAGCTTGACTAGCGGGGGGCAGGAGACCCAGTACTTC.

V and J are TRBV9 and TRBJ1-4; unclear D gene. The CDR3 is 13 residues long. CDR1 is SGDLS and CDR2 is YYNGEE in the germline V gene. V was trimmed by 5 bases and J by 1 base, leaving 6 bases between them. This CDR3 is CASSAGTNEKLFF. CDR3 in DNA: TGTGCCAGCAGTGCGGGAACTAATGAAAAACTGTTTTTT.

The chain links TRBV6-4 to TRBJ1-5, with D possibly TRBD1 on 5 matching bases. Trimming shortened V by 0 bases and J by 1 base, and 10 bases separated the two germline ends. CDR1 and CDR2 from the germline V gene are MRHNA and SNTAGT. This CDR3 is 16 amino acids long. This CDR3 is CASSDSRQKSNQPQHF. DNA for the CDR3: TGTGCCAGCAGTGACTCGAGACAGAAAAGCAATCAGCCCCAGCATTTT.

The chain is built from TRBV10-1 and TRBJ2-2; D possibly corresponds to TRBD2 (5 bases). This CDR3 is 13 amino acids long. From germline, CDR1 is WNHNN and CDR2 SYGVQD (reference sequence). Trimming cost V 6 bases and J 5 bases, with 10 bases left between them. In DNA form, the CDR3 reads TGCGCCAGCAGCTACGGGGTTACCGGGGAGCTGTTTTTT. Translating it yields CASSYGVTGELFF.

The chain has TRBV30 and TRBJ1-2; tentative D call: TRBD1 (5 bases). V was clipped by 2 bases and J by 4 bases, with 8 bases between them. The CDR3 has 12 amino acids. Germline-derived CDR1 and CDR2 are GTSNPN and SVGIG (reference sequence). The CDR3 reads CAWSSGVYGYTF. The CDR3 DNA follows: TGTGCCTGGAGTTCGGGGGTCTATGGCTACACCTTC. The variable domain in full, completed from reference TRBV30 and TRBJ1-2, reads SQTIHQWPATLVQPVGSPLSLECTVEGTSNPNLYWYRQAAGRGLQLLFYSVGIGQISSEVPQNLSASRPQDRQFILSSKKLLLSDSGFYLCAWSSGVYGYTFGSGTRLTVV.

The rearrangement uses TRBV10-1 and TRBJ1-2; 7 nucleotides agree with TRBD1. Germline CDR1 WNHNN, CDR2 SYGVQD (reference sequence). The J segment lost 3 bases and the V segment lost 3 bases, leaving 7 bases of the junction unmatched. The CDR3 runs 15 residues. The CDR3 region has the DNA TGCGCCAGCAGTGAAAGCCAGGGGGAATACTATGGCTACACCTTC. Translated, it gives CASSESQGEYYGYTF.

The CDR3 sequence: CASSTSGPNNEQFF. CDR3 DNA sequence: TGTGCCAGCAGTACCAGCGGCCCCAACAATGAGCAGTTCTTC. The chain combines TRBV6-5 with TRBJ2-1, with D maybe TRBD2 (5 bases). The germline V gene encodes CDR1 MNHEY and CDR2 SVGAGI. Trimming stripped 5 bases from V and 5 bases from J, with 13 bases between. The CDR3 contains 14 residues.

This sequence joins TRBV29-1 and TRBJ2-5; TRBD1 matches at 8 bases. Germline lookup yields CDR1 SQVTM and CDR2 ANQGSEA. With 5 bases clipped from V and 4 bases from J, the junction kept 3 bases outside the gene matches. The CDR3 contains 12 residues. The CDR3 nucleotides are TGCAGCGTTTTTACAGGGGGAGAGACCCAGTACTTC. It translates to CSVFTGGETQYF.

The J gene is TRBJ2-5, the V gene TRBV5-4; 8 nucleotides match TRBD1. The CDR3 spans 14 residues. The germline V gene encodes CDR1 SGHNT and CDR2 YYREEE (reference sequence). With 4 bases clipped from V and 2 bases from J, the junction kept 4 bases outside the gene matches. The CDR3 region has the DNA TGTGCCAGCAGCCCCGGACAGGGTCAAGAGACCCAGTACTTC. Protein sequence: CASSPGQGQETQYF.

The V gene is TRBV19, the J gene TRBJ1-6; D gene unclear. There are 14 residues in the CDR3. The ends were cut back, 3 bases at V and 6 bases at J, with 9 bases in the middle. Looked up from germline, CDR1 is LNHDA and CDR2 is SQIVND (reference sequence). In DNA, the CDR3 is TGTGCCAGTAGTATCGGGATAAGTAATTCACCCCTCCACTTT. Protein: CASSIGISNSPLHF.

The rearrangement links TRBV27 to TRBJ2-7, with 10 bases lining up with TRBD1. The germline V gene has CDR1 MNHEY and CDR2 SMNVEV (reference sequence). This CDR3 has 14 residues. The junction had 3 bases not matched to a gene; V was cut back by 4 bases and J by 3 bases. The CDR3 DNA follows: TGTGCCAGCAGTTCGGGACAGGGGAACTACGAGCAGTACTTC. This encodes CASSSGQGNYEQYF.

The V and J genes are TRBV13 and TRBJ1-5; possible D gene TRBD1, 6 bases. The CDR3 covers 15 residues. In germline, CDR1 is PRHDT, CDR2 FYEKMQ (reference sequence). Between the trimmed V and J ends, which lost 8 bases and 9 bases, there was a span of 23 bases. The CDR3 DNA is TGTGCCAGCTCCCCCAACATACAGGGCCAACGGCCCCAGCATTTT. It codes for CASSPNIQGQRPQHF.

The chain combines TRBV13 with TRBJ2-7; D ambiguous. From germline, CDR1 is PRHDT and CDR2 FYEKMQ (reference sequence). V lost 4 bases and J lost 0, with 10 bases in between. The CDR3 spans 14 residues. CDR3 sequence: CASSSHPNSYEQYF. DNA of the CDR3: TGTGCCAGCAGCTCTCACCCTAACTCCTACGAGCAGTACTTC.

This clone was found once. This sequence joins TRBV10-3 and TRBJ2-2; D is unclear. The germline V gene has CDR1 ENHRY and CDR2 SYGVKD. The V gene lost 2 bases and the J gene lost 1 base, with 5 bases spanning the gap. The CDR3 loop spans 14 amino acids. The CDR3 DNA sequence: TGTGCCATCAGTGAGAACAGGAACACCGGGGAGCTGTTTTTT. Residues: CAISENRNTGELFF.

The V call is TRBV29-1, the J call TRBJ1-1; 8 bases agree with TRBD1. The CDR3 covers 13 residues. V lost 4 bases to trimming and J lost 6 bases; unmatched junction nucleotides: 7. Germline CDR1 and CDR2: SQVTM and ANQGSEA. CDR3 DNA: TGCAGCGTTGCGAGACAGGGGTTGCCTGAAGCTTTCTTT. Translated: CSVARQGLPEAFF.

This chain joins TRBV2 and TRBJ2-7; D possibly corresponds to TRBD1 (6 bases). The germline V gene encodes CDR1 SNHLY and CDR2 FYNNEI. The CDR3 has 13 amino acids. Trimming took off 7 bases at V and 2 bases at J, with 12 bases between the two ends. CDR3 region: CASNGRGPYEQYF. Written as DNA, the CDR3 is TGTGCCAGCAATGGCAGGGGACCCTACGAGCAGTACTTC.

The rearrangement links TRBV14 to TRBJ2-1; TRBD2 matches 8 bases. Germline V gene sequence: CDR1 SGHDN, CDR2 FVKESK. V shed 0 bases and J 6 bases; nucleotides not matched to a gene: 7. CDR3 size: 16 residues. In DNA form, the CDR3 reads TGTGCCAGCAGCCAAGATCGCGGGAGGTTATTCAATGAGCAGTTCTTC. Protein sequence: CASSQDRGRLFNEQFF.

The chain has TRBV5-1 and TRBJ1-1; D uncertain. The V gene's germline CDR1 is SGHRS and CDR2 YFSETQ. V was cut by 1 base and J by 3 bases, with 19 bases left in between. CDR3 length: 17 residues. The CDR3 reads CASSLSPEHHGDTEAFF. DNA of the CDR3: TGCGCCAGCAGCTTGTCTCCCGAACATCACGGGGACACTGAAGCTTTCTTT. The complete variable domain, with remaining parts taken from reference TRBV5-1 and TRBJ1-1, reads KAGVTQTPRYLIKTRGQQVTLSCSPISGHRSVSWYQQTPGQGLQFLFEYFSETQRNKGNFPGRFSGRQFSNSRSEMNVSTLELGDSALYLCASSLSPEHHGDTEAFFGQGTRLTVV.

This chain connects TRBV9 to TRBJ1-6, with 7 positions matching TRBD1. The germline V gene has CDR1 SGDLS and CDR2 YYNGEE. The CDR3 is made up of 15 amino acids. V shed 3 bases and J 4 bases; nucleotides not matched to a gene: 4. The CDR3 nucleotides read TGTGCCAGCAGCGCCGAACAGGGGTATAATTCACCCCTCCACTTT. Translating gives CASSAEQGYNSPLHF.

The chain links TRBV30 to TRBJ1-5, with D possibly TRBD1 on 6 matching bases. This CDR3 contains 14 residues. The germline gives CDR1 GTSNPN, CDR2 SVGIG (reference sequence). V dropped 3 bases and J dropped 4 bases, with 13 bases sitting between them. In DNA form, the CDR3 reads TGTGCCTGGAGGAAGGCAGGGGTTAATCAGCCCCAGCATTTT. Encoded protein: CAWRKAGVNQPQHF.

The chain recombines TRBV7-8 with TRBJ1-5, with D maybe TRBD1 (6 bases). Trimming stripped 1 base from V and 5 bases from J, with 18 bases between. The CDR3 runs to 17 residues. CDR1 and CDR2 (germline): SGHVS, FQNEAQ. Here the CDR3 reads CASSLDVGQSPYQPQHF. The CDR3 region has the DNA TGTGCCAGCAGCTTAGACGTAGGACAGTCCCCTTATCAGCCCCAGCATTTT.

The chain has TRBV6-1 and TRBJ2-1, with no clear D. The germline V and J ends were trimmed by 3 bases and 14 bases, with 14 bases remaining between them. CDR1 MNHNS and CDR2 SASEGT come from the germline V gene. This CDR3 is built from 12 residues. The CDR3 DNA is TGTGCCAGCAGTGATTCTACCCCCCGAGAGTTCTTC. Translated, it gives CASSDSTPREFF.

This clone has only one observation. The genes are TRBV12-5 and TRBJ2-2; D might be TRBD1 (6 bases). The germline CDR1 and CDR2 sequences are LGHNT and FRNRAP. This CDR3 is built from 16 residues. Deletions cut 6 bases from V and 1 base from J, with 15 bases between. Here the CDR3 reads CASGIPGTQNTGELFF. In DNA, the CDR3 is TGTGCTAGTGGGATTCCCGGGACACAGAACACCGGGGAGCTGTTTTTT.

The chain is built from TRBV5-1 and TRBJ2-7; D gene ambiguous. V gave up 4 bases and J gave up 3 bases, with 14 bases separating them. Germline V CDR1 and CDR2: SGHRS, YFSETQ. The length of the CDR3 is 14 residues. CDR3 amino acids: CASSPDITHYEQYF. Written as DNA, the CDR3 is TGCGCCAGCAGCCCTGACATCACCCACTACGAGCAGTACTTC.

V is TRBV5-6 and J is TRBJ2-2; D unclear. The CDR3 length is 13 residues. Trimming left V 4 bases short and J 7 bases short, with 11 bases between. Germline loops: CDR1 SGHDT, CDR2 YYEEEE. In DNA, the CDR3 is TGTGCCAGCAGCCTACCCCCCGTCGGGGAGCTGTTTTTT. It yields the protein CASSLPPVGELFF.

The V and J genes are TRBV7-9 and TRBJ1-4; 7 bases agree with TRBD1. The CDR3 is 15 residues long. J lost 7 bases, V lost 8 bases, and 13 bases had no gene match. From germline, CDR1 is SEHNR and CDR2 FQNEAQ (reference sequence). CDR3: CASYSGTVSGEKLFF. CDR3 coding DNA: TGTGCCAGCTACTCCGGGACAGTATCAGGTGAAAAACTGTTTTTT. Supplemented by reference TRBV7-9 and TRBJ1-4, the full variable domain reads DTGVSQNPRHKITKRGQNVTFRCDPISEHNRLYWYRQTLGQGPEFLTYFQNEAQLEKSRLLSDRFSAERPKGSFSTLEIQRTEQGDSAMYLCASYSGTVSGEKLFFGSGTQLSVL.

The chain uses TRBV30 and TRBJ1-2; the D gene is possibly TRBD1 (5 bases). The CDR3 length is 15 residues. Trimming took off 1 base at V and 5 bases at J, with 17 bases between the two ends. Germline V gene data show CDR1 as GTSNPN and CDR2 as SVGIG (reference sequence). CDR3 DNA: TGTGCCTGGAGTGCCTTTCAGACAGCTTTTTATGGCTACACCTTC. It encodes CAWSAFQTAFYGYTF.

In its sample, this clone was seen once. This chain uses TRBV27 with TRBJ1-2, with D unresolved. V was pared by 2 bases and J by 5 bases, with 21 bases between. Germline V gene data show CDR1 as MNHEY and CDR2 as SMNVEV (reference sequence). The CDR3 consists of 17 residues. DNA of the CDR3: TGTGCCAGCAGTTTAGAGTGGGCAGGAACGCTCAATTATGGCTACACCTTC. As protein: CASSLEWAGTLNYGYTF.